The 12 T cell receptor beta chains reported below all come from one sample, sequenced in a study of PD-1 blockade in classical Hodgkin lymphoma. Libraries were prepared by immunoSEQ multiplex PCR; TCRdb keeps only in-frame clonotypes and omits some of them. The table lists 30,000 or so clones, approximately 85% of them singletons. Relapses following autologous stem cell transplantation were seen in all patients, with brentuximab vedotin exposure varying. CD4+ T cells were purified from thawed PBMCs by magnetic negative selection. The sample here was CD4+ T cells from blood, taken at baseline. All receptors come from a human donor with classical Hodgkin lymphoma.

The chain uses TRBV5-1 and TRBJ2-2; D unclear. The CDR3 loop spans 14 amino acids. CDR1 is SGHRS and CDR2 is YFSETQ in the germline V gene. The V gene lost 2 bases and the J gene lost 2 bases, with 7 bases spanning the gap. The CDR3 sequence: CASSLPGNTGELFF. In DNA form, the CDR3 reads TGCGCCAGCAGCTTACCGGGCAACACCGGGGAGCTGTTTTTT.

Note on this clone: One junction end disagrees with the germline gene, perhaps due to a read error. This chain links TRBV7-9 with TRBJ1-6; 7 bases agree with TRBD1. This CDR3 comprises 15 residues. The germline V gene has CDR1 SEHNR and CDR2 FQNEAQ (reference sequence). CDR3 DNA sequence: TGTGCCAGCACCTTACTCCGGGACAGAAATTCACCCCTCCACTTT. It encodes CASTLLRDRNSPLHF.

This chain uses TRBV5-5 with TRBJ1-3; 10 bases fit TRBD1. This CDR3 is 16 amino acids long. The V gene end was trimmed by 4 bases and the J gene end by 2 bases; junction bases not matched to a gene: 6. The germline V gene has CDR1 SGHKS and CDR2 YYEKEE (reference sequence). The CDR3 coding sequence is TGTGCCAGCAGCACTGCCGGGACAGGGGCTGGAAACACCATATATTTT. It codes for CASSTAGTGAGNTIYF. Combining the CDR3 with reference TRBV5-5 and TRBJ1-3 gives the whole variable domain DAGVTQSPTHLIKTRGQQVTLRCSPISGHKSVSWYQQVLGQGPQFIFQYYEKEERGRGNFPDRFSARQFPNYSSELNVNALLLGDSALYLCASSTAGTGAGNTIYFGEGSWLTVV.

CDR3 loop: CATSRDQQGDTSQETQYF. In DNA form, the CDR3 reads TGTGCCACCAGCAGAGATCAACAGGGCGATACCTCCCAAGAGACCCAGTACTTC. This chain links TRBV15 with TRBJ2-5; TRBD1 might be the D (6 bases). V lost 0 bases to trimming and J lost 1 base, with 18 bases between them. Germline V lookup: CDR1 LNHNV, CDR2 YYDKDF (reference sequence). This CDR3 has 18 residues.

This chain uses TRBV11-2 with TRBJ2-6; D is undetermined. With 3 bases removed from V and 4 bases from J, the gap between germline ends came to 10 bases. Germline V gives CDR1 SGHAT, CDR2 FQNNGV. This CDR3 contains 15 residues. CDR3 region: CASSFGPLGANVLTF. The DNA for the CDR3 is TGTGCCAGCAGCTTCGGCCCCCTCGGGGCCAACGTCCTGACTTTC.

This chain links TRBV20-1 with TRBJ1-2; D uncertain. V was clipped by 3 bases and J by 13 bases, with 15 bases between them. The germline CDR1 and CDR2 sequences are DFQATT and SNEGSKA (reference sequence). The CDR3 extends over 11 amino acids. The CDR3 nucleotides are TGCAGTGCTAGTGGGTTTAGTATATCCACCTTC. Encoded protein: CSASGFSISTF.

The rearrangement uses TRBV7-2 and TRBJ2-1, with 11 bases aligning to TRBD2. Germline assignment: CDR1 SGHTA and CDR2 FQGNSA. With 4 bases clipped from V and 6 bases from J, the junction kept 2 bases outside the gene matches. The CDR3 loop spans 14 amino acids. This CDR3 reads CASSSTSGSNEQFF. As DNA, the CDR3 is TGTGCCAGCAGCTCTACTAGCGGGAGCAATGAGCAGTTCTTC.

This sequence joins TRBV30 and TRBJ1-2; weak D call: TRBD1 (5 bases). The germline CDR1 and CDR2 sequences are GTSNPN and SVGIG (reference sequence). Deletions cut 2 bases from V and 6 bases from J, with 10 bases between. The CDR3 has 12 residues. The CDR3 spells CAWSWGGDGYTF. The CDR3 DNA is TGTGCCTGGAGTTGGGGCGGGGATGGCTACACCTTC.

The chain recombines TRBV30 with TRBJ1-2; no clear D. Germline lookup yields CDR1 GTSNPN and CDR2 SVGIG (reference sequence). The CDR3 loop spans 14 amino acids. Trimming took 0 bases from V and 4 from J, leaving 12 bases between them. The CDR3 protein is CAWSVRDRSYGYTF. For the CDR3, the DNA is TGTGCCTGGAGTGTACGTGACCGGAGCTATGGCTACACCTTC.

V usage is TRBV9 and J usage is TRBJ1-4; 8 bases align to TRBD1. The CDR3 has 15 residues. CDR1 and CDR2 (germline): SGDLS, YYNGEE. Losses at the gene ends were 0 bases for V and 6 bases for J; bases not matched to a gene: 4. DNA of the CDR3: TGTGCCAGCAGCGTAGACCCAGGGGGCGATGAAAAACTGTTTTTT. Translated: CASSVDPGGDEKLFF.

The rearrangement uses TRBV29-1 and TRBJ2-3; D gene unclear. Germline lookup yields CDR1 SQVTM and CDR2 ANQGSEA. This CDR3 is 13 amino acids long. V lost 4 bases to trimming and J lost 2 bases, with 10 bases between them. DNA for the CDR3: TGCAGCGTTGGGTTTCGTCACACAGATACGCAGTATTTT. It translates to CSVGFRHTDTQYF.

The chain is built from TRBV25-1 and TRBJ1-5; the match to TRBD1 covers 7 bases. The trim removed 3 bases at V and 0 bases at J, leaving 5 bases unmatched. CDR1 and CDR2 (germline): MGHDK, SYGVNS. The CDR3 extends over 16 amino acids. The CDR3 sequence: CASSDGDSYSNQPQHF. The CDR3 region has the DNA TGTGCCAGCAGTGACGGGGACAGCTATAGCAATCAGCCCCAGCATTTT.